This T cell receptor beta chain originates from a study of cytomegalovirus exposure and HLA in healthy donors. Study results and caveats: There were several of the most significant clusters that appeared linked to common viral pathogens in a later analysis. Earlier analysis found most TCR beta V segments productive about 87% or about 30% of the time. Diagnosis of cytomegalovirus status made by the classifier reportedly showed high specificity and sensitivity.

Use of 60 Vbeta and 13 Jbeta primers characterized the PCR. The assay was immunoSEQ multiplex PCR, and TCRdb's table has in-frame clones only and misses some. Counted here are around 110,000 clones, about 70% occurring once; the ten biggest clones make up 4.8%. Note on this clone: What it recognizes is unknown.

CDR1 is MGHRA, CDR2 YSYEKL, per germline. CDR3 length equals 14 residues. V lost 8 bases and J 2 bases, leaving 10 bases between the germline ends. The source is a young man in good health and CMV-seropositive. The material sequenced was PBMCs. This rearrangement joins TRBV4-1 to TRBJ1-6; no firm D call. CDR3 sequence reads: CASQREAYNSPLHF. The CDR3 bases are TGCGCCAGCCAGCGGGAGGCCTATAATTCACCCCTCCACTTT.